These T cell receptor beta chains were read from a single sample in a study of T and B cells in COVID-19 patients. TCRdb analysed the multiplex PCR reads with MiXCR anew, one entry per CDR3 protein. This sample has approximately 20,000 distinct CDR3 sequences; roughly 27% occur once, and the top ten carry approximately 3%. What was sequenced was blood. These receptors all stem from a human donor who had recovered from COVID-19. CDR3s include the opening cysteine and the closing phenylalanine or tryptophan. The D gene is left open where the match is weak. Not all rows give a size; the values are once, few, many and, for expanded clones, a class.

J gene | D gene | V gene | clone size | CDR3 DNA | CDR3 protein
TRBJ1-2 | TRBD1 | TRBV19 | many | TGTGCCAGTAGTCTCTGGGACAGGGATGGCTACACCTTC | CASSLWDRDGYTF
TRBJ1-4 | . | TRBV6-1 | . | TGTGCCAGCAGGGGTAGTTTTAATGAAAAACTGTTTTTT | CASRGSFNEKLFF
TRBJ1-5 | . | TRBV6-2/TRBV6-3 | . | TGTGCCAGCAGCCCCCGGACGGTCCAGCCCCAGCATTTT | CASSPRTVQPQHF
TRBJ1-1 | TRBD1 | TRBV20-1 | . | TGCAGTGCCGGTGGACAGGCGGGCGCTGAAGCTTTCTTT | CSAGGQAGAEAFF
TRBJ2-7 | TRBD2 | TRBV12-3/TRBV12-4 | . | TGTGCCAGCAGCTTAGGAGGAGTAGCGGGAGAGCGGTACTTC | CASSLGGVAGERYF
TRBJ2-3 | TRBD2 | TRBV11-1 | . | TGTGCCAGCAGCTCAGCGGGGGGAAGCACAGATACGCAGTATTTT | CASSSAGGSTDTQYF
TRBJ1-6 | . | TRBV12-3/TRBV12-4 | many | TGTGCCAGCAGTTCGGGCCACAATTCACCCCTCCACTTT | CASSSGHNSPLHF
TRBJ1-5 | . | TRBV5-6 | few | TGTGCCAGCAGCTTAGGACAGCTCGCCAATCAGCCCCAGCATTTT | CASSLGQLANQPQHF
TRBJ2-7 | . | TRBV18 | . | TGTGCCAGCTCACCTGCGACCGGGGGGCTCGGCTACGAGCAGTACTTC | CASSPATGGLGYEQYF
TRBJ2-2 | . | TRBV18 | medium-sized | TGTGCCAGCTCACCAACCGGGCCGATGAACACCGGGGAGCTGTTTTTT | CASSPTGPMNTGELFF
TRBJ1-5 | . | TRBV6-5 | few | TGTGCCAGCAGTTACCTTTCAGACATGACCGGCAATCAGCCCCAGCATTTT | CASSYLSDMTGNQPQHF
TRBJ1-4 | . | TRBV20-1 | . | TGCAGTGCTAGCCCTAATGAAAAACTGTTTTTT | CSASPNEKLFF
TRBJ2-3 | TRBD2 | TRBV19 | medium-sized | TGTGCCAGTAGCCCGGGACTAGCGGGAGCAAGAGATACGCAGTATTTT | CASSPGLAGARDTQYF
TRBJ2-2 | TRBD1 | TRBV6-5 | . | TGTGCCAGCAGTTACTCTACCCCGGGACAGGACACCGGGGAGCTGTTTTTT | CASSYSTPGQDTGELFF
TRBJ1-5 | TRBD1 | TRBV27 | . | TGTGCCAGCAGCCTAATACAGGGGGCGAATCAGCCCCAGCATTTT | CASSLIQGANQPQHF
TRBJ2-7 | TRBD1 | TRBV30 | . | TGTGCCTGGAGTAAGGGGACAGGGGGGTACGAGCAGTACTTC | CAWSKGTGGYEQYF
TRBJ2-5 | TRBD2 | TRBV20-1 | . | TGCAGTGCGGTAGCGGGGGGGTCCGAGACCCAGTACTTC | CSAVAGGSETQYF
TRBJ1-2 | TRBD1 | TRBV19 | . | TGTGCCAGTAGTAAACAACAGGGGGCGCCGACGGGCTACACCTTC | CASSKQQGAPTGYTF
TRBJ1-5 | . | TRBV19 | . | TGTGCCAGTAGTATTAACCGAAATCAGCCCCAGCATTTT | CASSINRNQPQHF
TRBJ2-7 | TRBD2 | TRBV5-5 | many | TGTGCCAGCAGCTTGGGTTTACTAGCGTCAAGCGAGCAGTACTTC | CASSLGLLASSEQYF
TRBJ2-6 | TRBD1 | TRBV15 | many | TGTGCCACCAGCAGAGTGGGACAGATCTCTGGGGCCAACGTCCTGACTTTC | CATSRVGQISGANVLTF
TRBJ2-7 | . | TRBV30 | medium-sized | TGTGCCTGGAGTGTACTGGGGTACGAGCAGTACTTC | CAWSVLGYEQYF
TRBJ2-3 | TRBD1 | TRBV13 | many | TGTGCCAGCAGCACATCACAGGGGGGCACAGATACGCAGTATTTT | CASSTSQGGTDTQYF
TRBJ2-7 | TRBD2 | TRBV5-6 | few | TGTGCCAGCAGCTTAAAGTCGGGACTAGCGGGACAGGAGCAGTACTTC | CASSLKSGLAGQEQYF
TRBJ2-1 | TRBD2 | TRBV7-9 | few | TGTGCCAGCAGTCTAGCGGGAGAGCAGTTCTTC | CASSLAGEQFF
TRBJ2-2 | TRBD2 | TRBV30 | . | TGTGCCTGGAGTGTAGGACTAGTGGGGGGCGGGGAGCTGTTTTTT | CAWSVGLVGGGELFF
TRBJ2-3 | . | TRBV18 | few | TGTGCCAGCTCACCACCGGGAGTTCCAGATACGCAGTATTTT | CASSPPGVPDTQYF
TRBJ2-1 | TRBD2 | TRBV27 | . | TGTGCCACGATAGCGGGAGGCCCGAGCTCCTACAATGAGCAGTTCTTC | CATIAGGPSSYNEQFF
TRBJ2-1 | TRBD2 | TRBV5-5 | . | TGTGCCAGCAGTCCCGAACTAGCGAGATACAATGAGCAGTTCTTC | CASSPELARYNEQFF
TRBJ1-6 | . | TRBV18 | . | TGTGCCAGCTCACCTGAACAGGGAGCGGATTCACCCCTCCACTTT | CASSPEQGADSPLHF
TRBJ1-2 | TRBD1 | TRBV12-3/TRBV12-4 | few | TGTGCCAGCAGTGCTTATCGGGGGACAGACTATGGCTACACCTTC | CASSAYRGTDYGYTF
TRBJ2-2 | . | TRBV10-3 | few | TGTGCCATCAGTGGATTGGACGGGAACACCGGGGAGCTGTTTTTT | CAISGLDGNTGELFF